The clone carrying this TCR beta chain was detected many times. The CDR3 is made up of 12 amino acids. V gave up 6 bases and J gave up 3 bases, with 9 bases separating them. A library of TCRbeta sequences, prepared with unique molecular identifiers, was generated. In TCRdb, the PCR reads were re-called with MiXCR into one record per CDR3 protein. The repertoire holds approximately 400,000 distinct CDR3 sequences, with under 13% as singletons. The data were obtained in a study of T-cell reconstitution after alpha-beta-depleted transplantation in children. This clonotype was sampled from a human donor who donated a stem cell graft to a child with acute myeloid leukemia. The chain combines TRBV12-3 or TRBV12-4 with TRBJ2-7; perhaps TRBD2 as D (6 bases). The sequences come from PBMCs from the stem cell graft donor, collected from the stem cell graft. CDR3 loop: CASSSGLYEQYF. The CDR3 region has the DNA TGTGCCAGCAGCTCGGGACTCTACGAGCAGTACTTC.